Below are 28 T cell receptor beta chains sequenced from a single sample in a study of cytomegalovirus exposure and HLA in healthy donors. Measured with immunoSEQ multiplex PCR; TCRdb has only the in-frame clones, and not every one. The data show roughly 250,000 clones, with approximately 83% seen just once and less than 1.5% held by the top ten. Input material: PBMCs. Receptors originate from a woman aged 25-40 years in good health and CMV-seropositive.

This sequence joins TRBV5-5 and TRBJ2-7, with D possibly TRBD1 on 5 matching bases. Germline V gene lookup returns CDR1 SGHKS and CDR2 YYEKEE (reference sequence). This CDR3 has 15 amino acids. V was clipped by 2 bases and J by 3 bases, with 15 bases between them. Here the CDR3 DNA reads TGTGCCAGCAGCTTCACAGGTGCGCTCGGCTACGAGCAGTACTTC. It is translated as CASSFTGALGYEQYF. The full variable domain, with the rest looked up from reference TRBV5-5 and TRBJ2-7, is DAGVTQSPTHLIKTRGQQVTLRCSPISGHKSVSWYQQVLGQGPQFIFQYYEKEERGRGNFPDRFSARQFPNYSSELNVNALLLGDSALYLCASSFTGALGYEQYFGPGTRLTVT.

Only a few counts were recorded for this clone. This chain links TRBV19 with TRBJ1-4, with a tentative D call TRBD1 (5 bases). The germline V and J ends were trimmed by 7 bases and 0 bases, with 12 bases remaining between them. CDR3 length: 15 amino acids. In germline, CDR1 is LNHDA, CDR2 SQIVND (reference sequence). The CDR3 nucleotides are TGTGCCAGTACACCACAGGTGACAACTAATGAAAAACTGTTTTTT. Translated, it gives CASTPQVTTNEKLFF.

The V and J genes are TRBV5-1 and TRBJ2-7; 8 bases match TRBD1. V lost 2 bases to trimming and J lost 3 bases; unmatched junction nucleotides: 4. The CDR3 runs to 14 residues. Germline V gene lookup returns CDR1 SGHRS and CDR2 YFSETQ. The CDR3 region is CASSLQGVIYEQYF. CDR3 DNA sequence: TGCGCCAGCAGCTTACAGGGGGTAATCTACGAGCAGTACTTC.

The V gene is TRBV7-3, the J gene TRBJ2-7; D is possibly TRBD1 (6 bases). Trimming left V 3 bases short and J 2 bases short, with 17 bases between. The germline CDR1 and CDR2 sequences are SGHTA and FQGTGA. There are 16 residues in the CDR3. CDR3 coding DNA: TGTGCCAGCAGCTTCTCAGCCCAAACAGGGACCTACGAGCAGTACTTC. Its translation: CASSFSAQTGTYEQYF.

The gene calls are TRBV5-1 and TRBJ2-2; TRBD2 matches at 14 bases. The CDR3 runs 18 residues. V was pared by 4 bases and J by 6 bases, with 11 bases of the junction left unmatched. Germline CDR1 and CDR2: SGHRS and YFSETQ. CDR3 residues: CASSLLPGTSGSAGELFF. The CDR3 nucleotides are TGCGCCAGCAGCCTACTCCCTGGGACTAGCGGGAGTGCCGGGGAGCTGTTTTTT. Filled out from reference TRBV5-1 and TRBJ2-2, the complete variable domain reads KAGVTQTPRYLIKTRGQQVTLSCSPISGHRSVSWYQQTPGQGLQFLFEYFSETQRNKGNFPGRFSGRQFSNSRSEMNVSTLELGDSALYLCASSLLPGTSGSAGELFFGEGSRLTVL.

CDR3 DNA sequence: TGTGCCAGTACTAGGGGTGGGGGCGCCACCGGGGAGCTGTTTTTT. Its translation is CASTRGGGATGELFF. V gene TRBV19 combines with J gene TRBJ2-2, with D perhaps matching TRBD1 (6 bases). Germline V gives CDR1 LNHDA, CDR2 SQIVND (reference sequence). The CDR3 runs to 15 residues. V dropped 7 bases and J dropped 4 bases, with 16 bases sitting between them. Full variable domain (remainder filled in from reference TRBV19 and TRBJ2-2): DGGITQSPKYLFRKEGQNVTLSCEQNLNHDAMYWYRQDPGQGLRLIYYSQIVNDFQKGDIAEGYSVSREKKESFPLTVTSAQKNPTAFYLCASTRGGGATGELFFGEGSRLTVL.

This chain's CDR3 is CASSESIHEQFF. The DNA of the CDR3 is TGTGCCAGCAGTGAGAGTATTCATGAGCAGTTCTTC. The rearrangement uses TRBV25-1 and TRBJ2-1, with D unresolved. CDR1 and CDR2 from the germline V gene are MGHDK and SYGVNS. Trimming took off 3 bases at V and 8 bases at J, with 8 bases between the two ends. This CDR3 comprises 12 residues.

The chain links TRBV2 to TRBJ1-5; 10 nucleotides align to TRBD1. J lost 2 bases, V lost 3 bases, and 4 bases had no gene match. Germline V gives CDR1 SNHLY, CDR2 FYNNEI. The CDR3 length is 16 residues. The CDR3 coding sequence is TGTGCCAGCAGTGAGCGGGGGACAGGGGGCAATCAGCCCCAGCATTTT. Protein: CASSERGTGGNQPQHF.

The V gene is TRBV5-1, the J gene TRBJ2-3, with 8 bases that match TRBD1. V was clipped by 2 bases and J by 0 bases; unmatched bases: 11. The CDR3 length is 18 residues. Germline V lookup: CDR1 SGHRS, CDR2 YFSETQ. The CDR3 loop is CASSFPDRVRRSTDTQYF. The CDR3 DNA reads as TGCGCCAGCAGCTTCCCGGACAGGGTCCGACGCAGCACAGATACGCAGTATTTT. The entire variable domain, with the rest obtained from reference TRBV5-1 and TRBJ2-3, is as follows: KAGVTQTPRYLIKTRGQQVTLSCSPISGHRSVSWYQQTPGQGLQFLFEYFSETQRNKGNFPGRFSGRQFSNSRSEMNVSTLELGDSALYLCASSFPDRVRRSTDTQYFGPGTRLTVL.

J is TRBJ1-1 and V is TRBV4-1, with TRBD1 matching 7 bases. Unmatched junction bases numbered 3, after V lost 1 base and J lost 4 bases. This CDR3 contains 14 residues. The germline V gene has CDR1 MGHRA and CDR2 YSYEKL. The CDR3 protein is CASSQVQGGTEAFF. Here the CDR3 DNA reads TGCGCCAGCAGCCAAGTTCAGGGGGGCACTGAAGCTTTCTTT.

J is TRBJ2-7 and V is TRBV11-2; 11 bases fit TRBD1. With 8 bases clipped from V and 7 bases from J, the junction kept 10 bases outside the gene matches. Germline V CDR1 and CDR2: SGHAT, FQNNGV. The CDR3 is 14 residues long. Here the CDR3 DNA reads TGTGCCAGCCGAACAGGGACAGGGGGTGGGGAGCAGTACTTC. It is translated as CASRTGTGGGEQYF.

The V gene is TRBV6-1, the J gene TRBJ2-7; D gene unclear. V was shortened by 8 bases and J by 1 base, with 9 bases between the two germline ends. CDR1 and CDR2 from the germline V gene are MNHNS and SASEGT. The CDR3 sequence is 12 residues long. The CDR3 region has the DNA TGTGCCAGCGGCCAGGCTTCCTACGAGCAGTACTTC. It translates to CASGQASYEQYF.

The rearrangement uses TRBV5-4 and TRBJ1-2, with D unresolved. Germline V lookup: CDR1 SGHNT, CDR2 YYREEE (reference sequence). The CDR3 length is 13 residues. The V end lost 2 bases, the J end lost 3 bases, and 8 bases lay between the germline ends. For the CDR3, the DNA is TGTGCCAGCAGCTTTGTGGCTGACTATGGCTACACCTTC. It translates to CASSFVADYGYTF.

This CDR3 reads CASSSLTEAFF. The CDR3 region has the DNA TGTGCCAGCAGCTCCTTAACTGAAGCTTTCTTT. The chain recombines TRBV5-4 with TRBJ1-1; D unresolved. CDR1 is SGHNT, CDR2 YYREEE, per germline (reference sequence). V was pared by 3 bases and J by 5 bases, with 5 bases between. The CDR3 covers 11 residues.

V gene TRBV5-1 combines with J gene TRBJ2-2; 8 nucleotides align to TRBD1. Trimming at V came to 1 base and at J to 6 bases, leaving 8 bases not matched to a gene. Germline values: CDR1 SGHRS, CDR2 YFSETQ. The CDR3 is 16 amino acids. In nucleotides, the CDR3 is TGCGCCAGCAGCTTGCGTGAGACAGGGGCGTCCGGGGAGCTGTTTTTT. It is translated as CASSLRETGASGELFF. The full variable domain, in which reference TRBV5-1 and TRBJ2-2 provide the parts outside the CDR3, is KAGVTQTPRYLIKTRGQQVTLSCSPISGHRSVSWYQQTPGQGLQFLFEYFSETQRNKGNFPGRFSGRQFSNSRSEMNVSTLELGDSALYLCASSLRETGASGELFFGEGSRLTVL.

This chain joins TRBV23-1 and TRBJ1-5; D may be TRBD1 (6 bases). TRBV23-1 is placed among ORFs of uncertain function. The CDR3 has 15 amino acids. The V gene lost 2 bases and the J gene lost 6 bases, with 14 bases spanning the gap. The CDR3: CASSQIPGVSQPQHF. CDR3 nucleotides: TGCGCCAGCAGTCAAATCCCAGGGGTAAGTCAGCCCCAGCATTTT.

This CDR3 is CASSDLGLLRGGTDTQYF. For the CDR3, the DNA is TGTGCCAGCAGTGACCTAGGACTCCTCAGGGGGGGCACAGATACGCAGTATTTT. J is TRBJ2-3 and V is TRBV2, with a possible D match to TRBD1 (7 bases). V lost 3 bases and J lost 1, with 20 bases in between. The germline gives CDR1 SNHLY, CDR2 FYNNEI. The CDR3 length is 18 residues.

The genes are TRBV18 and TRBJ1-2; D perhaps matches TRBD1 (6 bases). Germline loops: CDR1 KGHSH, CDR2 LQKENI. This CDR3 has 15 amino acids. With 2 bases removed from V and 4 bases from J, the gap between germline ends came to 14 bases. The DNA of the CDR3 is TGTGCCAGCTCACCAGATCAGACAGGCAGCTATGGCTACACCTTC. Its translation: CASSPDQTGSYGYTF.

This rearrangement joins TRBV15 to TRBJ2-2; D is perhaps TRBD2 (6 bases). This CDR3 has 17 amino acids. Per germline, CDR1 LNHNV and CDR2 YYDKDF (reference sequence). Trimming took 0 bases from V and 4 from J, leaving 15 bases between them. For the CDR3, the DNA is TGTGCCACCAGCAGAGAATCAGTAGGAGGGTCCACCGGGGAGCTGTTTTTT. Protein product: CATSRESVGGSTGELFF.

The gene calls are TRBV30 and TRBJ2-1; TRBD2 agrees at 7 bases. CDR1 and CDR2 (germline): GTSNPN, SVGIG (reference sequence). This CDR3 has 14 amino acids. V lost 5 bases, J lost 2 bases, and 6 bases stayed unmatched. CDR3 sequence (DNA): TGTGCCTGGGCGACTAGCTTGGCCTACAATGAGCAGTTCTTC. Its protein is CAWATSLAYNEQFF.

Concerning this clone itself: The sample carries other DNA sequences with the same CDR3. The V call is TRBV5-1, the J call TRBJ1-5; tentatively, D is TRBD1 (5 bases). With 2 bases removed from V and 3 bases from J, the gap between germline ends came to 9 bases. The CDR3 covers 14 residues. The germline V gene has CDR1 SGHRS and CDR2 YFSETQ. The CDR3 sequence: CASSFGGDNQPQHF. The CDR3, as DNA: TGCGCCAGCAGCTTCGGGGGGGACAATCAGCCCCAGCATTTT. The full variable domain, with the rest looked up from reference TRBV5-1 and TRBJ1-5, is KAGVTQTPRYLIKTRGQQVTLSCSPISGHRSVSWYQQTPGQGLQFLFEYFSETQRNKGNFPGRFSGRQFSNSRSEMNVSTLELGDSALYLCASSFGGDNQPQHFGDGTRLSIL.

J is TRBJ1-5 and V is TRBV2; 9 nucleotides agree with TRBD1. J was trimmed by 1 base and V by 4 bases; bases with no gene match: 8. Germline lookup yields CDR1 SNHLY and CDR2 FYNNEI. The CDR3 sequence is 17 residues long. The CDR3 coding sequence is TGTGCCAGCAGTGGGGGGACAGGGACCTTAAGCAATCAGCCCCAGCATTTT. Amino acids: CASSGGTGTLSNQPQHF.

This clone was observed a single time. DNA of the CDR3: TGTGCCAGCCGGGACAACCCAAACTATGGCTACACCTTC. The encoded protein is CASRDNPNYGYTF. The chain has TRBV27 and TRBJ1-2, with D possibly TRBD1 on 6 matching bases. The CDR3 is 13 residues long. V was pared by 8 bases and J by 2 bases, with 12 bases between. The germline V gene encodes CDR1 MNHEY and CDR2 SMNVEV (reference sequence).

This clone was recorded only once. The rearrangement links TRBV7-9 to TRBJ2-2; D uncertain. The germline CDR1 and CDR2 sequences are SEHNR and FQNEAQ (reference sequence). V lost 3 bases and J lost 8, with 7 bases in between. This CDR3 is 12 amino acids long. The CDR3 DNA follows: TGTGCCAGCAGCTTTCATCAGGGGGAGCTGTTTTTT. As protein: CASSFHQGELFF.

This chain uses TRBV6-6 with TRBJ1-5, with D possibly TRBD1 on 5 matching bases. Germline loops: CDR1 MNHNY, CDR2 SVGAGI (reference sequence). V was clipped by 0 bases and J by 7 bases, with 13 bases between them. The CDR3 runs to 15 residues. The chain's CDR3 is CASSYSGGRWQPQHF. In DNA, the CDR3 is TGTGCCAGCAGTTACTCTGGGGGGAGGTGGCAGCCCCAGCATTTT.

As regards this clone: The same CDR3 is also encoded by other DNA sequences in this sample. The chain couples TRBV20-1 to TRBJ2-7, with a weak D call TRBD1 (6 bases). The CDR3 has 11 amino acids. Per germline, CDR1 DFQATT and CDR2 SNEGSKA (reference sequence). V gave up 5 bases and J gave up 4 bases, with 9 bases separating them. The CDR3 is CSASQGYEQYF. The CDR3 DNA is TGCAGTGCTTCACAGGGATACGAGCAGTACTTC.

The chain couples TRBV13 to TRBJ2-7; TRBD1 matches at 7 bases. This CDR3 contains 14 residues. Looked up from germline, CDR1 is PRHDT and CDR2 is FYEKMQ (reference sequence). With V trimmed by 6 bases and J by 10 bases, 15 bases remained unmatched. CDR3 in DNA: TGTGCCAGCAGGAAAGGGGGCGCCGGGGCCCAACAGTACTTC. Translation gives CASRKGGAGAQQYF.

The CDR3 coding sequence is TGTGCCAGCAGGTCCGCGGGGGGGGCTGGGGAAAAACTGTTTTTT. Translated: CASRSAGGAGEKLFF. The V and J genes are TRBV28 and TRBJ1-4, with D perhaps matching TRBD1 (6 bases). The length of the CDR3 is 15 residues. V lost 6 bases to trimming and J lost 8 bases, with 19 bases between them. CDR1 and CDR2 (germline): MDHEN, SYDVKM. Based on the CDR3 plus reference TRBV28 and TRBJ1-4, the full variable domain is DVKVTQSSRYLVKRTGEKVFLECVQDMDHENMFWYRQDPGLGLRLIYFSYDVKMKEKGDIPEGYSVSREKKERFSLILESASTNQTSMYLCASRSAGGAGEKLFFGSGTQLSVL.